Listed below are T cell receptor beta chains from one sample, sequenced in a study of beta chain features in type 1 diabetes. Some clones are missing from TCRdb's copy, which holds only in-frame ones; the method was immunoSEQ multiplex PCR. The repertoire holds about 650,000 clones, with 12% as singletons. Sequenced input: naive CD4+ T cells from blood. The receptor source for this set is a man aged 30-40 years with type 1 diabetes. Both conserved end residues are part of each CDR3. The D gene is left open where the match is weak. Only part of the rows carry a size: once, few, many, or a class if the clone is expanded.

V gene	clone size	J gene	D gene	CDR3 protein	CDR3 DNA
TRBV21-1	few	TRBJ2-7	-	CASSKEVEQGDYEQYF	TGTGCCAGCAGCAAAGAAGTAGAACAGGGCGACTACGAGCAGTACTTC
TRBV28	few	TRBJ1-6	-	CASKRLVGSPLHF	TGTGCCAGTAAACGTCTAGTAGGCTCACCCCTCCACTTT
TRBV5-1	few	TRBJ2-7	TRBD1	CASSLWDRTYSYEQYF	TGCGCCAGCAGCTTATGGGACAGGACCTACTCCTACGAGCAGTACTTC
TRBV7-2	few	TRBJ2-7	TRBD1	CASSLGTGYSYEQYF	TGTGCCAGCAGCTTAGGGACAGGCTACTCCTACGAGCAGTACTTC
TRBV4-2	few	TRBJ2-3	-	CASSPPSGDTQYF	TGTGCCAGCAGCCCGCCCTCGGGAGATACGCAGTATTTT
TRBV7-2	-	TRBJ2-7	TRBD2	CASSLGGSPYEQYF	TGTGCCAGCAGCTTAGGCGGGAGTCCCTACGAGCAGTACTTC
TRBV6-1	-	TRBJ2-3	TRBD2	CASSEPSGSTDTQYF	TGTGCCAGCAGTGAACCTAGCGGAAGCACAGATACGCAGTATTTT
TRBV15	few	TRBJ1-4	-	CATSRDLPPTNEKLFF	TGTGCCACCAGCAGAGATTTACCCCCAACTAATGAAAAACTGTTTTTT
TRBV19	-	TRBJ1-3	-	CATQDSSGNTIYF	TGTGCCACCCAAGACAGCTCTGGAAACACCATATATTTT
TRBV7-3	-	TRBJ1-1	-	CASSLIRGAGHEAFF	TGTGCCAGCAGCTTAATTCGTGGGGCAGGGCATGAAGCTTTCTTT
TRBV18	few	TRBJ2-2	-	CASSPLADANTGELFF	TGTGCCAGCTCACCACTAGCGGACGCGAACACCGGGGAGCTGTTTTTT
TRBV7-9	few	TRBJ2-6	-	CAGGSQASGANVLTF	TGTGCCGGGGGATCACAGGCATCTGGGGCCAACGTCCTGACTTTC
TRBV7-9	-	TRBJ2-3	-	CASSLARTDTQYF	TGTGCCAGCAGCTTAGCCCGCACAGATACGCAGTATTTT
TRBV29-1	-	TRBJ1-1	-	CSVVYYTEAFF	TGCAGCGTGGTTTATTACACTGAAGCTTTCTTT
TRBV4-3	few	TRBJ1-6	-	CASSQDPPVGSPLHF	TGCGCCAGCAGCCAAGACCCCCCGGTAGGCTCACCCCTCCACTTT
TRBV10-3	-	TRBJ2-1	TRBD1	CATLPGTGNLGEQFF	TGTGCCACCCTTCCCGGGACAGGGAACTTGGGTGAGCAGTTCTTC